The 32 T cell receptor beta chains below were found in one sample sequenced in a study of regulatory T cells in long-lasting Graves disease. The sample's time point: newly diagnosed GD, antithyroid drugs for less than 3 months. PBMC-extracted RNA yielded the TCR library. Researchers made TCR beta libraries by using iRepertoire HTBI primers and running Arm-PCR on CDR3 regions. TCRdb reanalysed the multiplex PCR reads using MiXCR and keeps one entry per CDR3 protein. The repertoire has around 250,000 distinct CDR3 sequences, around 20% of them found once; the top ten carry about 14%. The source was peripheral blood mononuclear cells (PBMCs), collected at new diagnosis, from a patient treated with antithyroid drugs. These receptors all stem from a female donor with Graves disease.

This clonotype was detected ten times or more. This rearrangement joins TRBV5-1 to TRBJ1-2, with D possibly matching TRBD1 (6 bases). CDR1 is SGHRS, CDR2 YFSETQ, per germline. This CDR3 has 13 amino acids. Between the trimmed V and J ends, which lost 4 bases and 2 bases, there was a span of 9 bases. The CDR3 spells CASSTGQNYGYTF. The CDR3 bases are TGCGCCAGCAGCACAGGACAGAACTATGGCTACACCTTC.

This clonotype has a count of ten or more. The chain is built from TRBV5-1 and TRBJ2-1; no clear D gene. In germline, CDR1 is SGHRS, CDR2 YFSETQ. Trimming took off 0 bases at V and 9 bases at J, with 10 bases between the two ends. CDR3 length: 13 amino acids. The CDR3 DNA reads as TGCGCCAGCAGCTTGGTCCCTCCCAGTGAGCAGTTCTTC. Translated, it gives CASSLVPPSEQFF.

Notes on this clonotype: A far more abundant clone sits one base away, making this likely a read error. The CDR3 nucleotides are TGTGCCAGCAGCCGGGGGACAGGGAAAGGCAATACGCAGTATTTT. Its protein product is CASSRGTGKGNTQYF. V and J are TRBV7-2 and TRBJ2-3; 9 bases are a match to TRBD1. Looked up from germline, CDR1 is SGHTA and CDR2 is FQGNSA. This CDR3 has 15 amino acids. Trimming cost V 5 bases and J 7 bases; bases outside gene matches: 10.

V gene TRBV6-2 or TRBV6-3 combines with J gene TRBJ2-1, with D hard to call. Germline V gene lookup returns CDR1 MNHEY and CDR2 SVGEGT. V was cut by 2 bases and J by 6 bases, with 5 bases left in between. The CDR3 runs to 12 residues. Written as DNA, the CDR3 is TGTGCCAGCAGTTACCCTATCAATGAGCAGTTCTTC. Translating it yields CASSYPINEQFF.

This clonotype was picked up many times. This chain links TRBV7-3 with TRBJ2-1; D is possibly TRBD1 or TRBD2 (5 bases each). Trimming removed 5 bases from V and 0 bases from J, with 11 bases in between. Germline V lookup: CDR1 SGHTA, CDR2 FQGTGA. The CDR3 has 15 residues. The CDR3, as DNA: TGTGCCAGCAGCCCGGGGCCGAGCTCCTACAATGAGCAGTTCTTC. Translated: CASSPGPSSYNEQFF.

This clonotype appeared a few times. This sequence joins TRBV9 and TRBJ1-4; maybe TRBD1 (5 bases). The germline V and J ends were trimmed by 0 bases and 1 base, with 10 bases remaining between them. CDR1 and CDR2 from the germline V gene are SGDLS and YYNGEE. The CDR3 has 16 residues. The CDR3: CASSVGQGVTNEKLFF. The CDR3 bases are TGTGCCAGCAGCGTAGGCCAGGGAGTAACTAATGAAAAACTGTTTTTT.

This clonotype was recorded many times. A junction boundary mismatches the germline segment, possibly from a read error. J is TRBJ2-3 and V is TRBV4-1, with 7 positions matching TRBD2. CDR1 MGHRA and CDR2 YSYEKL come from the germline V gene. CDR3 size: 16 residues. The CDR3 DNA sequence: TGTGCCAGCAGCCAAGATAATAGCGGGAGCACAGATACGCAGTATTTT. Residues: CASSQDNSGSTDTQYF.

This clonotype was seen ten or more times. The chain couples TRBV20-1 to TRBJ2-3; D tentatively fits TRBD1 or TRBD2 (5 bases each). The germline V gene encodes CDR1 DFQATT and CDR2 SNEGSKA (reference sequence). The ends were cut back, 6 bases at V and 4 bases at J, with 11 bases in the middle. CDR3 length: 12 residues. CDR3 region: CSAGVQADTQYF. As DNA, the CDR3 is TGCAGTGCGGGGGTGCAAGCAGATACGCAGTATTTT.

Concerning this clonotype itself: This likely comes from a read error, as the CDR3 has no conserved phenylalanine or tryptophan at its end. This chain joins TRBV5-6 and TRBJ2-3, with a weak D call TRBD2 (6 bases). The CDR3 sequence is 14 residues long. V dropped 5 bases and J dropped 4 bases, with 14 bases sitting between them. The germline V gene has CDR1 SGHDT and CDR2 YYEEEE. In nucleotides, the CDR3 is TGTGCCAGCAGTTTCGGGACTTTGGCAGATACGCAGTATTCT. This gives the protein CASSFGTLADTQYS.

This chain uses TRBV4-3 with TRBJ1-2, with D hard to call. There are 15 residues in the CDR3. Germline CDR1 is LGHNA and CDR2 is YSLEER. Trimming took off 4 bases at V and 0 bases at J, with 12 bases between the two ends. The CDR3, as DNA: TGCGCCAGCAGCCTATCGCGGGTGACTAACTATGGCTACACCTTC. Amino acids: CASSLSRVTNYGYTF.

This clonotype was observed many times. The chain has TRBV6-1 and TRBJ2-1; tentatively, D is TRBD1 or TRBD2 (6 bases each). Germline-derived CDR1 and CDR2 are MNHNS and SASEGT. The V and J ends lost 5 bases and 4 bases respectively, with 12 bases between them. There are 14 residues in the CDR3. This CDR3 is CASSRRGEYNEQFF. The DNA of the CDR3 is TGTGCCAGCAGTAGGAGGGGGGAGTACAATGAGCAGTTCTTC.

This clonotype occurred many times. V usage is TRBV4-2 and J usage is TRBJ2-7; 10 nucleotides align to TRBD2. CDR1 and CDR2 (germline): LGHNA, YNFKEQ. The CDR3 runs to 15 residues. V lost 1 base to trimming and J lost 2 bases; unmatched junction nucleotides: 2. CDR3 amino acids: CASSQALAGAYEQYF. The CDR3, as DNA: TGTGCCAGCAGCCAAGCGCTAGCGGGGGCCTACGAGCAGTACTTC.

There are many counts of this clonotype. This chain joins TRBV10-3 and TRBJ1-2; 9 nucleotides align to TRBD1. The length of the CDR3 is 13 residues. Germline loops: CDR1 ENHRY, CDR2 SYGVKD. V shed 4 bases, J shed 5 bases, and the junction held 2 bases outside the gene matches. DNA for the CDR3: TGTGCCATCAGTGGACAGGGGGAGTATGGCTACACCTTC. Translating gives CAISGQGEYGYTF.

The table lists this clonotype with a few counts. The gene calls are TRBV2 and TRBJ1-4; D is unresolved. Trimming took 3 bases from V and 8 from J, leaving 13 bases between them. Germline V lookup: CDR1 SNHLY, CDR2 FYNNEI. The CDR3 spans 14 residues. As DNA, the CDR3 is TGTGCCAGCAGTGAGGAGGGTCGTGCGGAAAAACTGTTTTTT. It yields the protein CASSEEGRAEKLFF. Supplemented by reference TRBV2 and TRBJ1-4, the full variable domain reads EPEVTQTPSHQVTQMGQEVILRCVPISNHLYFYWYRQILGQKVEFLVSFYNNEISEKSEIFDDQFSVERPDGSNFTLKIRSTKLEDSAMYFCASSEEGRAEKLFFGSGTQLSVL.

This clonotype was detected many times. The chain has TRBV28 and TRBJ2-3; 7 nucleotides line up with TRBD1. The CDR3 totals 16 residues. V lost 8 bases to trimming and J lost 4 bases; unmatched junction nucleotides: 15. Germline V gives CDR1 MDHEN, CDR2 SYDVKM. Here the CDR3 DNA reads TGTGCCAGCCAGGCCCTACAGGGGAGAGGTGCAGATACGCAGTATTTT. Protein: CASQALQGRGADTQYF.

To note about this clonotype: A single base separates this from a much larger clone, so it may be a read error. The CDR3 nucleotides are TGCAGTGCCTACGTGGACAGGGGGAGCACTGAAGCTTTCTTT. It encodes CSAYVDRGSTEAFF. The gene calls are TRBV20-1 and TRBJ1-1; 10 nucleotides agree with TRBD1. Germline-derived CDR1 and CDR2 are DFQATT and SNEGSKA (reference sequence). V lost 6 bases, J lost 4 bases, and 8 bases stayed unmatched. This CDR3 region has 14 residues.

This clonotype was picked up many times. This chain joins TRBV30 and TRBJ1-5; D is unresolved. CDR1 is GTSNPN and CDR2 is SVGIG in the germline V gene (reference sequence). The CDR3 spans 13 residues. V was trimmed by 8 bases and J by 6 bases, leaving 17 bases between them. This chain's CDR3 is CAHSRAWGQPQHF. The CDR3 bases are TGTGCCCACTCGAGGGCCTGGGGTCAGCCCCAGCATTTT.

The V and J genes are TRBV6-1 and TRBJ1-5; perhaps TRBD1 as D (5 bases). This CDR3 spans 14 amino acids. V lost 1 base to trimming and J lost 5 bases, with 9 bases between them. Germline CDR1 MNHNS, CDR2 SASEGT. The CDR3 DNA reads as TGTGCCAGCAGTGAAGGGGACCGGGATCAGCCCCAGCATTTT. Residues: CASSEGDRDQPQHF.

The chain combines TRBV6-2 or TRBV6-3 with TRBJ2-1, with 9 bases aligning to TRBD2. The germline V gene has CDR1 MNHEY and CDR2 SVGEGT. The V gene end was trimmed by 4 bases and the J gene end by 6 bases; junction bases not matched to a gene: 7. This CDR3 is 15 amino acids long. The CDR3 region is CASSSVGLAPNEQFF. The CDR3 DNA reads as TGTGCCAGCAGTTCTGTGGGACTAGCTCCCAATGAGCAGTTCTTC.

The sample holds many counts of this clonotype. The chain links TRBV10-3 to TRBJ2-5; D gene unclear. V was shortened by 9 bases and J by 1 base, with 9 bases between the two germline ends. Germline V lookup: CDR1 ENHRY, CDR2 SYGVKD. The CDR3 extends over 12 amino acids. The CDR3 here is CAMGETQETQYF. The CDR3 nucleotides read TGTGCCATGGGTGAGACCCAAGAGACCCAGTACTTC.

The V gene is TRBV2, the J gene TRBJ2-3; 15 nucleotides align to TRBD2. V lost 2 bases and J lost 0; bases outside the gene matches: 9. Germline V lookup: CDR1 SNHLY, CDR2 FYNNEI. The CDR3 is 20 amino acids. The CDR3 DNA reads TGTGCCAGCAGTGAAACGCCGGGACTAGCGGGAGGCGCGAGCACAGATACGCAGTATTTT. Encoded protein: CASSETPGLAGGASTDTQYF.

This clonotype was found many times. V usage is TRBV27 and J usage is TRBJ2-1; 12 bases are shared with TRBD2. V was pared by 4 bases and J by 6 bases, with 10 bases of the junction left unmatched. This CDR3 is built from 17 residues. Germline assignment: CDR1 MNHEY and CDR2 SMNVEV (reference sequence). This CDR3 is CASSSPSTSGGTNEQFF. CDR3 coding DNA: TGTGCCAGCAGTTCCCCCTCTACTAGCGGGGGGACCAATGAGCAGTTCTTC.

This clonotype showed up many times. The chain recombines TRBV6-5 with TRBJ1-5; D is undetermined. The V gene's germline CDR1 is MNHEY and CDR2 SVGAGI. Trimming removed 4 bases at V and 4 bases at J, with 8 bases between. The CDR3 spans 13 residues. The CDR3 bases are TGTGCCAGCAGTTTCGTGAAAAATCAGCCCCAGCATTTT. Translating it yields CASSFVKNQPQHF.

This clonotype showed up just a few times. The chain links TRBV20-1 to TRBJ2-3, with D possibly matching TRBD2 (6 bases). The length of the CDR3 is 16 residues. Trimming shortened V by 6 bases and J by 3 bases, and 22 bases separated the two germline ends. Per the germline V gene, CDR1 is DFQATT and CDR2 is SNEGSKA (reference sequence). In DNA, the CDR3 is TGCAGTGCATATAACCCCCGGGGGAGGTGGACAGATACGCAGTATTTT. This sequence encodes CSAYNPRGRWTDTQYF.

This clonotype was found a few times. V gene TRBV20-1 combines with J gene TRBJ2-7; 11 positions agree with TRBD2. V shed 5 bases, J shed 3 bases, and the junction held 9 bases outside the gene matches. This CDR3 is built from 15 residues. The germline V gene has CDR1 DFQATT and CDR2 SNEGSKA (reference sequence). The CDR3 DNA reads TGCAGTGCTCCAAGACCTAGCGGGGGGCTCTACGAGCAGTACTTC. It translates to CSAPRPSGGLYEQYF.

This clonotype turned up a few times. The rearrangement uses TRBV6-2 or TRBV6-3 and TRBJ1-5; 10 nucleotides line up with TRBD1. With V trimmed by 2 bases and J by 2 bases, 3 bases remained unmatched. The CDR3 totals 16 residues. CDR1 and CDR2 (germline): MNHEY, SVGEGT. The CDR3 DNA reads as TGTGCCAGCAGTTACGGGACAGGGGTCGGCAATCAGCCCCAGCATTTT. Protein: CASSYGTGVGNQPQHF.

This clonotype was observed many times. The CDR3 coding sequence is TGCAGTGCTAGCGGGACATACAATGAGCAGTTCTTC. Translated: CSASGTYNEQFF. The V call is TRBV20-1, the J call TRBJ2-1; a possible D gene is TRBD1 (6 bases). Germline V gene lookup returns CDR1 DFQATT and CDR2 SNEGSKA (reference sequence). This CDR3 has 12 amino acids. V lost 3 bases, J lost 4 bases, and 7 bases lay in between.

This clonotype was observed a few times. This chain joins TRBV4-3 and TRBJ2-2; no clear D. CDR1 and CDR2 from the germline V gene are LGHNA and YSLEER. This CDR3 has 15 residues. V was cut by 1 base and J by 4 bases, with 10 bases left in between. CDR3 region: CASSQVARVTGELFF. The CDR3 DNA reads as TGCGCCAGCAGCCAAGTCGCGCGAGTCACCGGGGAGCTGTTTTTT.

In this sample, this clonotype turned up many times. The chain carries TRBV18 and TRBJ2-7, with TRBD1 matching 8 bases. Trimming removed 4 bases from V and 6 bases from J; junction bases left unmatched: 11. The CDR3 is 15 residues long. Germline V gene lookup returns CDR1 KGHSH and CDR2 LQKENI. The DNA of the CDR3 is TGTGCCAGCTCACGACAGGGGTACGGGTCGGGCGAGCAGTACTTC. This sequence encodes CASSRQGYGSGEQYF.

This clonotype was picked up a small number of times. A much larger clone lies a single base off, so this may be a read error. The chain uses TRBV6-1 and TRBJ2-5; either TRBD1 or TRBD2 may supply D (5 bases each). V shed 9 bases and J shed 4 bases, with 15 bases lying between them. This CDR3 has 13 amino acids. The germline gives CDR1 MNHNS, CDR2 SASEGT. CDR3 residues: CASRDGAGETQYF. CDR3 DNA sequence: TGTGCCAGTCGGGACGGGGCTGGAGAGACCCAGTACTTC.

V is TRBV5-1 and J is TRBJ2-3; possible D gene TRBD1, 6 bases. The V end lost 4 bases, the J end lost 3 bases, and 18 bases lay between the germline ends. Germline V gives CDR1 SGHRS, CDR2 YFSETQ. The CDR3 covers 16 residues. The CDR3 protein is CASSLDRTALTDTQYF. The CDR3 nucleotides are TGCGCCAGCAGCCTCGATCGGACAGCTTTAACAGATACGCAGTATTTT.

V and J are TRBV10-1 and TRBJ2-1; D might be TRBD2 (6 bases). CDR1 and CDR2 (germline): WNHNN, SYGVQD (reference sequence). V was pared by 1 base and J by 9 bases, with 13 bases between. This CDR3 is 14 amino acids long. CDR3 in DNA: TGCGCCAGCAGTGAGTATCAGGGAGGAGGTGAGCAGTTCTTC. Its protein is CASSEYQGGGEQFF.